The entry that follows covers one T cell receptor beta chain sequence. Antigen specificity is unknown. Study-level results: Tumor-infiltrating Treg TCR alpha and beta sequences overlapped most with tumor naive CD4+ T cells, then blood naive.

Treg sorting used a CD4+CD25+CD127-/low gate. Full-length variable regions came from constant-region reverse primers plus semi-nested Nested Universal Primer A PCR. MiXCR, run by TCRdb on the 5' RACE reads, gives a single entry per CDR3 protein. The data show some 8,300 distinct CDR3 sequences, with over 50% seen just once and over 5% held by the top ten. CDR1 SGHTA and CDR2 FQGNSA come from the germline V gene. V gave up 4 bases and J gave up 7 bases; unmatched junction bases: 5. The CDR3 sequence is 16 residues long. The chain joins TRBV7-2 to TRBJ2-2; 14 bases are shared with TRBD2. The clonotype originates from a female donor with breast cancer. The sample comprised Tregs sorted from a lymph node. In DNA form, the CDR3 reads TGTGCCAGCAGCTCGGGACTAGCGGGAGTTCTCGGGGAGCTGTTTTTT. Translated: CASSSGLAGVLGELFF.